This T cell receptor beta chain was captured by sequencing in a study of siplizumab effects on memory and regulatory T cells. With respect to this clone: Its antigen is currently unknown.

The germline CDR1 and CDR2 sequences are SGHRS and YFSETQ. This CDR3 is 13 amino acids long. The junction had 1 base not matched to a gene; V was cut back by 2 bases and J by 6 bases. Overall study findings and caveats: Naive T cells looked more diverse than memory cells and looked like major alloresponse contributors. A small minority of alloreactive clones were mapped to unstimulated subsets. Siplizumab gave mappable alloreactive CD4+ clones an average Treg-derived fraction of about 64%, against 25% to 30% in controls. Proliferating CD4+ or CD8+ clones, roughly 75-95% of them, lacked an assignable naive or memory phenotype.

Here immunoSEQ multiplex PCR was the method, and the copy in TCRdb shows in-frame clones only, minus some. The sample yields 85,000 to 130,000 clones, approximately 90% seen once. Specimen: Tregs sorted from blood. The V call is TRBV5-1, the J call TRBJ1-2; 10 bases agree with TRBD1. The source of this sequence is a human donor in good health. CDR3 sequence: CASSFGQGDGYTF. Here the CDR3 DNA reads TGCGCCAGCAGCTTCGGACAGGGGGATGGCTACACCTTC.